Listed here are 20 T cell receptor delta chains from one sample, sequenced in a study of in vitro expanded adult blood gammadelta T cells. TCRdb ran CATT on the 5' RACE reads. This table has some 340 delta-chain clones, roughly 40% appearing once. Their target antigens are unknown. The treatment here: AbnobaViscum Pini, a non-fermented European mistletoe (Viscum album, pine host) extract drug, 950 to 1,000 ug/mL. Live CD3+ TCRgammadelta+ Vgamma9+ Vdelta2+ T cells were FACS-sorted after expansion. Before expansion, PBMC got about 910 ug/mL AbnobaViscum P for one day and were washed three times. The cells grew for about 13 days in culture, receiving fresh IL-2 every 3 to 4 days. Sample: gamma-delta T cells from peripheral blood expanded in culture, taken from an in vitro culture stimulated with Abnoba P. The receptor set was obtained from an adult in good health.

For this clone: A far larger clone is off by one base, so a read error is likely. The chain couples TRDV2 to TRDJ1; 8 bases match TRDD3. The CDR3 consists of 17 residues. The germline CDR1 and CDR2 sequences are GEAIGNYY and EKD. The CDR3 spells CACDTVTGGPYTDKRIF. CDR3 nucleotides: TGTGCCTGTGACACCGTAACTGGGGGCCCGTACACCGATAAACGCATCTTT.

This clone is hyperexpanded within its sample. Other DNA sequences in the sample encode the same CDR3. The chain carries TRDV2 and TRDJ3, with TRDD3 matching 7 bases. CDR1 and CDR2 from the germline V gene are GEAIGNYY and EKD. This CDR3 comprises 21 residues. V shed 0 bases, J shed 2 bases, and the junction held 15 bases outside the gene matches. As DNA, the CDR3 is TGTGCCTGTGACACCCTCCTGGGGGGCAAGAATACTACCTGGGACACCCGACAGATGTTTTTC. Residues: CACDTLLGGKNTTWDTRQMFF.

Regarding this clone: Since a much larger clone is just one base distant, this may be a read error. V is TRDV2 and J is TRDJ1; 8 bases fit TRDD3. Trimming took 9 bases from V and 0 from J; bases not matched to a gene: 26. The CDR3 is made up of 20 amino acids. Per germline, CDR1 GEAIGNYY and CDR2 EKD. The CDR3 bases are TGTGCCCGTTCGCCGGTTACTGGGGGTATACGAACCTCGTACACCGATAAACTCATCTTT. Residues: CARSPVTGGIRTSYTDKLIF.

For this clone: Just one base apart from a much larger clone, this may be a read error. The rearrangement links TRDV2 to TRDJ1; the match to TRDD3 covers 7 bases. The CDR3 covers 18 residues. Germline CDR1 reads GEAIGNYY; CDR2 reads EKD. CDR3 loop: CACDSLGGPATTNDNLIF. The CDR3 DNA sequence: TGTGCCTGTGACTCTCTGGGGGGCCCGGCTACGACCAACGATAACCTCATCTTT.

Regarding this clone: A read error is likely here: a far larger clone is one base away. This chain joins TRDV2 and TRDJ1; no definite D call. As TCRdb names no J gene, one was assigned here on the basis of a DNA match to germline. V lost 3 bases, J lost 0 bases, and 7 bases lay in between. Germline CDR1 is GEAIGNYY and CDR2 is EKD. There are 13 residues in the CDR3. CDR3 sequence: CACDLRDTDKLIF. CDR3 in DNA: TGTGCCTGTGACCTCCGCGACACCGATAAACTCATCTTT.

This clone occurred a few times. Only one base separates this from a far larger clonotype, so it likely reflects a read error. The same CDR3 arises from other DNA sequences in this sample as well. This sequence joins TRDV2 and TRDJ1; D gene unclear. This CDR3 contains 15 residues. V was shortened by 0 bases and J by 6 bases, with 16 bases between the two germline ends. CDR1 is GEAIGNYY, CDR2 EKD, per germline. The CDR3 loop is CACDTVGTGPNKLIF. CDR3 in DNA: TGTGCCTGTGACACCGTTGGAACGGGGCCGAATAAACTCATCTTT.

This clone was seen a few times. This is likely an artifact of a read error, given a far larger clone one base away. The J gene is TRDJ1, the V gene TRDV2; no definite D call. Assignment of the J gene here rests on matching the DNA to germline, because TCRdb gives none. The CDR3 sequence is 18 residues long. The germline CDR1 and CDR2 sequences are GEAIGNYY and EKD. The CDR3 spells CACDTLITPTENTDKLIF. DNA for the CDR3: TGTGCCTGTGACACTCTCATAACTCCCACAGAGAACACTGATAAACTCATCTTT.

Turning to this clone: This likely traces to a read error, being one base from a far larger clone. V is TRDV2 and J is TRDJ1; 7 positions match TRDD3. The J gene, not given by TCRdb, was assigned here from a germline match of the nucleotide sequence. Germline CDR1 reads GEAIGNYY; CDR2 reads EKD. V lost 0 bases, J lost 0 bases, and 9 bases stayed unmatched. The CDR3 sequence is 17 residues long. CDR3 sequence: CACDTVAGGPYTDKLIF. The CDR3 region has the DNA TGTGCCTGTGACACCGTAGCTGGGGGCCCGTACACCGATAAACTCATCTTT.

Points on this clone: The likely explanation is a read error, given a far larger clone one base away. The J gene is TRDJ1, the V gene TRDV2; 13 bases map to TRDD3. Since TCRdb gives no J gene, matching the DNA to germline was used here to assign it. The CDR3 spans 19 residues. CDR1 GEAIGNYY and CDR2 EKD come from the germline V gene. The CDR3 sequence is CACDDVLGDTPGYTDKLIF. CDR3 DNA sequence: TGTGCCTGTGACGATGTACTGGGGGATACGCCCGGGTACACTGATAAACTCATCTTT.

This clone is labeled hyperexpanded. The same CDR3 arises from other DNA sequences in this sample as well. CDR3 nucleotide sequence: TGTGCCTGTGACACGGTTACTGGGGGATACCGGTTGGGCACCGATAAACTCATCTTT. Translation: CACDTVTGGYRLGTDKLIF. V and J are TRDV2 and TRDJ1; TRDD3 agrees at 12 bases. Germline V gene lookup returns CDR1 GEAIGNYY and CDR2 EKD. Trimming cost V 1 base and J 1 base; bases outside gene matches: 12. The CDR3 length is 19 residues.

As for this clone: A read error is the likely source, as a far larger clone sits one nucleotide away. The chain has TRDV2 and TRDJ1; D call uncertain. No J gene is reported in TCRdb; it was inferred here by comparing the DNA with germline. The CDR3 totals 15 residues. CDR1 GEAIGNYY and CDR2 EKD come from the germline V gene. The CDR3 nucleotides are TGTGCCTGTGACACCGCTTTTCCCCGCACCGAAAAACTCATCTTT. This translates into CACDTAFPRTEKLIF.

With regard to this clone: A read error is the likely source, as a far larger clone sits one nucleotide away. The chain is built from TRDV2 and TRDJ1, with 9 bases fitting TRDD3. Matching the DNA to germline supplied the J gene, which TCRdb does not give. The V segment lost 3 bases and the J segment 0 bases; nucleotides outside the gene matches: 7. The CDR3 consists of 16 residues. Germline CDR1 reads GEAIGNYY; CDR2 reads EKD. CDR3 DNA sequence: TGTGCCTGTGACCTACTGGGGGAGGGGTACACCGATAAACTCATCTTT. The encoded protein is CACDLLGEGYTDKLIF.

Details on this clone: A single base is all that separates this from a far larger clone, so a read error is likely. The chain is built from TRDV2 and TRDJ3; 7 nucleotides line up with TRDD3. TCRdb offers no J gene call, so here the DNA was matched to germline to obtain one. The V segment lost 0 bases and the J segment 2 bases; nucleotides outside the gene matches: 15. CDR1 is GEAIGNYY, CDR2 EKD, per germline. CDR3 length: 21 residues. This CDR3 reads CACDTILGGKNTTWDTRQMFF. Written as DNA, the CDR3 is TGTGCCTGTGACACCATCCTGGGGGGCAAGAATACTACCTGGGACACCCGACAGATGTTTTTC.

To note about this clone: The protein recorded in TCRdb matches a much larger clone and deviates from this DNA's translation at residue 17, suggesting a read error; the protein here is obtained by translating the DNA. The J gene went uncalled, whereas the V gene is TRDV2; the D call of TRDD3 is as the table states it, not checked on the DNA. In germline, CDR1 is GEAIGNYY, CDR2 EKD. The CDR3 totals 19 residues. The CDR3 here is CACDTGGSKSSWDTRQIFF. In DNA, the CDR3 is TGTGCCTGTGACACTGGGGGATCGAAGAGCTCCTGGGACACCCGACAGATATTTTTC.

This clone was found a few times. A read error is likely here: a far larger clone is one base away. Within the sample, other DNA sequences also encode this same CDR3. The chain carries TRDV2 and TRDJ1; 8 bases agree with TRDD3. Because TCRdb records no J gene, it was assigned here through a match of the DNA to germline. Germline CDR1 GEAIGNYY, CDR2 EKD. Trimming removed 2 bases from V and 5 bases from J; junction bases left unmatched: 12. The CDR3 length is 16 residues. The CDR3 reads CACDSVLGAPTDKLIF. Written as DNA, the CDR3 is TGTGCCTGTGACAGTGTACTGGGGGCCCCCACAGATAAACTCATCTTT.

This clone is termed hyperexpanded. This same CDR3 is encoded by further DNA sequences in the sample. This chain connects TRDV2 to TRDJ1, with D hard to call. The V end was cut by 1 base, the J end by 4 bases, with 12 bases between. This CDR3 has 14 amino acids. Per germline, CDR1 GEAIGNYY and CDR2 EKD. In nucleotides, the CDR3 is TGTGCCTGTGACACGTTGACGGGTGGCGATAAACTCATCTTT. This codes for CACDTLTGGDKLIF.

To note about this clone: The TCRdb record carries a much larger clone's protein, which differs from this DNA's translation at residue 3; a read error is the likely cause, and the protein listed here is the DNA translation. The V and J genes are TRDV2 and TRDJ1, with 13 nucleotides matching TRDD3. TCRdb records no J gene; here it was assigned by comparing the DNA to germline. CDR3 length: 18 amino acids. Germline CDR1 and CDR2: GEAIGNYY and EKD. The chain's CDR3 is CAGDSVLGDTHITDKLIF. CDR3 in DNA: TGTGCCGGTGACAGCGTACTGGGGGATACGCATATCACCGATAAACTCATCTTT.

As regards this clone: This sequence is one base from a far larger clone and is likely a read error. The CDR3 is CACDTLTVGSYTDKLIF. In DNA, the CDR3 is TGTGCCTGTGACACTTTGACTGTGGGATCGTACACCGATAAACTCATCTTT. The rearrangement joins TRDV2 to TRDJ1; D is possibly TRDD3 (5 bases). The J gene is not listed in TCRdb, so it was assigned here from a DNA match to germline. The CDR3 length is 17 residues. Trimming took 1 base from V and 0 from J, leaving 17 bases between them. Germline V gene lookup returns CDR1 GEAIGNYY and CDR2 EKD.

Note on this clone: This likely stems from a read error, as it lies one base from a far larger clone. The CDR3 sequence is CACHTVGNPIRDKLIF. CDR3 in DNA: TGTGCCTGTCACACCGTAGGGAACCCAATCCGCGATAAACTCATCTTT. The chain employs TRDV2 and TRDJ1, with D hard to call. TCRdb gives no J gene; it was assigned here by matching the DNA to germline. CDR3 size: 16 residues. Germline V gene sequence: CDR1 GEAIGNYY, CDR2 EKD.

Turning to this clone: This clone may be a read error of a much larger clone one base away. Different DNA sequences within this sample yield the same CDR3. This chain uses TRDV2 with TRDJ1; TRDD3 matches 11 bases. This CDR3 comprises 15 residues. J gave up 5 bases and V 3 bases, and 7 bases lay outside the gene matches. Germline-derived CDR1 and CDR2 are GEAIGNYY and EKD. The CDR3 nucleotides are TGTGCCTGTGACGTACTGGGGGATAAGGCTGATAAACTCATCTTT. Encoded protein: CACDVLGDKADKLIF.